Below, one T cell receptor (beta chain) is given with its context. The antigen is not known. Germline and junction disagree at one end, which may indicate a read error. The CDR3 consists of 17 residues. This sample is drawn from a study of blood T cells in healthy people across ages. Study-level points and caveats: Both higher diversity and more naive CD4+ cells marked long-lived donors when set against aged donors. Expanded clonotype shifts may have been confounded, as the donors had an unknown CMV status.

It was with a sample-barcoded 5' primer and a J-beta primer mix that a second PCR of roughly 7 to 12 cycles was run. TCRdb ran MiXCR on the 5' RACE reads and lists one entry per CDR3 protein. The table includes 650,000 to 700,000 distinct CDR3 sequences, 45% to 60% detected once. The rearrangement links TRBV12-3 or TRBV12-4 to TRBJ2-1; 9 bases are a match to TRBD2. Specimen: blood. The origin of this receptor is a woman aged 80 or over in good health. CDR3: CASSLIPGTSSHNEQFF. The DNA of the CDR3 is TGTGCCAGCAGTTTAATTCCCGGGACTAGCTCCCACAATGAGCAGTTCTTC.